The clone carrying this T cell receptor (beta chain) was detected once. As originally analysed: The authors estimated nucleated cell counts from reference gene primer amplification. Data came from immunoSEQ multiplex PCR; TCRdb stores just in-frame clones and leaves some out. The D gene and trimming were derived from the DNA, and the V and J assignments and clone size from that table. Among a few hundred thousand clones listed, around 85% were seen once. The sample originates from a study of blood T cell repertoires in COVID-19. Across the study: The analysed material was cDNA or gDNA that came from T cells, B-cell-depleted T cells, or PBMCs.

V lost 0 bases and J lost 1, with 15 bases in between. The V gene's germline CDR1 is SGHNT and CDR2 YYREEE (reference sequence). This CDR3 is 17 amino acids long. This chain links TRBV5-4 with TRBJ2-3, with D tentatively TRBD2 (5 bases). This TCR was recovered from a woman in her forties or fifties with acute or convalescent COVID-19. Input material: peripheral blood. The DNA for the CDR3 is TGTGCCAGCAGCTTGGCCGGACTCTCAAGGGGCACAGATACGCAGTATTTT. It translates to CASSLAGLSRGTDTQYF.